The next 21 T cell receptor beta chains were all read from a single sample in a study of shared clonotypes between healthy human individuals. The repertoire was sequenced with immunoSEQ multiplex PCR; TCRdb's copy has only in-frame clones and lacks some. The table shows around 2,100,000 clones, with around 96% occurring only once. Naive CD8 populations comprised CD45RO-negative cells positively selected for CCR7, excluding terminally differentiated effector memory CD45RA+ cells. The sample consisted of naive CD8+ T cells sorted from blood. Every receptor here comes from a man younger than 35 in good health.

This clone was recorded once. The genes are TRBV29-1 and TRBJ2-7; D not resolved. CDR3 length: 13 amino acids. CDR1 and CDR2 (germline): SQVTM, ANQGSEA. Deletions cut 4 bases from V and 2 bases from J, with 12 bases between. The DNA for the CDR3 is TGCAGCGTTGTATTCAGGAAAACCTACGAGCAGTACTTC. It is translated as CSVVFRKTYEQYF.

V is TRBV7-9 and J is TRBJ2-2; 14 nucleotides agree with TRBD2. Germline CDR1 and CDR2: SEHNR and FQNEAQ (reference sequence). J was trimmed by 7 bases and V by 4 bases; bases with no gene match: 5. The CDR3 consists of 16 residues. CDR3 bases: TGTGCCAGCAGCTCGACTAGCGGGAGGGCCAGCGGGGAGCTGTTTTTT. Translation gives CASSSTSGRASGELFF.

In the case of this clone: Within the sample, other DNA sequences also encode this same CDR3. The J gene is TRBJ2-7, the V gene TRBV11-3, with unresolved D. Between the trimmed V and J ends, which lost 1 base and 4 bases, there was a span of 8 bases. Germline assignment: CDR1 SGHNT and CDR2 YENEEA. The CDR3 sequence is 13 residues long. The CDR3 here is CASSLGVGYEQYF. CDR3 sequence (DNA): TGTGCCAGCAGCTTAGGAGTGGGGTACGAGCAGTACTTC.

This rearrangement joins TRBV2 to TRBJ1-1; tentatively, D is TRBD1 (6 bases). V dropped 4 bases and J dropped 0 bases, with 15 bases sitting between them. Looked up from germline, CDR1 is SNHLY and CDR2 is FYNNEI. The CDR3 has 16 amino acids. The CDR3: CASSARTALMNTEAFF. As DNA, the CDR3 is TGTGCCAGCAGTGCCCGGACAGCTCTTATGAACACTGAAGCTTTCTTT.

V gene TRBV5-8 combines with J gene TRBJ2-7; no definite D call. The germline V and J ends were trimmed by 3 bases and 4 bases, with 20 bases remaining between them. Germline-derived CDR1 and CDR2 are SGHTS and YDEGEE. CDR3 length: 16 amino acids. The CDR3 DNA reads as TGTGCCAGCAGCTCCTTAGACACTCTTGTGCTATACGAGCAGTACTTC. This encodes CASSSLDTLVLYEQYF.

The chain carries TRBV30 and TRBJ2-3; no reliable D call. Trimming removed 1 base from V and 5 bases from J, with 10 bases in between. Per germline, CDR1 GTSNPN and CDR2 SVGIG (reference sequence). CDR3 length equals 13 residues. The CDR3 DNA follows: TGTGCCTGGAGTGCCTGGTCTGGAGATACGCAGTATTTT. It codes for CAWSAWSGDTQYF. Full variable domain (remainder filled in from reference TRBV30 and TRBJ2-3): SQTIHQWPATLVQPVGSPLSLECTVEGTSNPNLYWYRQAAGRGLQLLFYSVGIGQISSEVPQNLSASRPQDRQFILSSKKLLLSDSGFYLCAWSAWSGDTQYFGPGTRLTVL.

This chain links TRBV7-9 with TRBJ1-1, with 8 positions matching TRBD1. Trimming cost V 5 bases and J 4 bases; bases outside gene matches: 18. From germline, CDR1 is SEHNR and CDR2 FQNEAQ (reference sequence). The CDR3 consists of 18 residues. Here the CDR3 reads CASSPDYGQGVVSTEAFF. The CDR3 nucleotides read TGTGCCAGCAGCCCGGACTACGGACAGGGAGTAGTGAGCACTGAAGCTTTCTTT.

V usage is TRBV10-2 and J usage is TRBJ2-7, with TRBD1 matching 7 bases. CDR1 is WSHSY, CDR2 SAAADI, per germline. The V gene end was trimmed by 3 bases and the J gene end by 2 bases; junction bases not matched to a gene: 4. The CDR3 covers 14 residues. CDR3 bases: TGCGCCAGCAGTGAACCGGGGACAGCCTACGAGCAGTACTTC. Its protein product is CASSEPGTAYEQYF.

This chain joins TRBV7-2 and TRBJ2-7, with D possibly TRBD2 on 5 matching bases. Trimming removed 0 bases from V and 7 bases from J, with 16 bases in between. The CDR3 runs to 15 residues. Looked up from germline, CDR1 is SGHTA and CDR2 is FQGNSA. The CDR3 DNA sequence: TGTGCCAGCAGCTTAGCGAGGGATTGGGCTTTTGAGCAGTACTTC. As protein: CASSLARDWAFEQYF.

The J gene is TRBJ1-4, the V gene TRBV4-3; D possibly corresponds to TRBD1 (6 bases). This CDR3 has 15 residues. Germline V CDR1 and CDR2: LGHNA, YSLEER. V was pared by 6 bases and J by 4 bases, with 15 bases between. CDR3 loop: CASSLTTGYNEKLFF. CDR3 in DNA: TGCGCCAGCAGTCTAACCACAGGGTATAATGAAAAACTGTTTTTT.

CDR3 loop: CASSGPTGNEQFF. The CDR3 DNA follows: TGTGCCAGCAGTGGCCCTACGGGCAATGAGCAGTTCTTC. This chain joins TRBV27 and TRBJ2-1; D is uncertain. This CDR3 comprises 13 residues. From germline, CDR1 is MNHEY and CDR2 SMNVEV (reference sequence). Trimming removed 5 bases from V and 6 bases from J, with 11 bases in between.

The J gene is TRBJ2-7, the V gene TRBV4-3; 11 nucleotides match TRBD2. V shed 0 bases and J 2 bases; nucleotides not matched to a gene: 9. The CDR3 has 18 residues. The germline V gene encodes CDR1 LGHNA and CDR2 YSLEER. The DNA for the CDR3 is TGCGCCAGCAGCCAAGATCTGACTAGCGGGGCTCTAACCTACGAGCAGTACTTC. Its protein product is CASSQDLTSGALTYEQYF.

Only one count was recorded for this clone. V and J are TRBV7-9 and TRBJ2-7, with TRBD2 identical over 8 bases. CDR1 is SEHNR, CDR2 FQNEAQ, per germline (reference sequence). Unmatched junction bases numbered 5, after V lost 3 bases and J lost 4 bases. This CDR3 contains 14 residues. The CDR3 sequence: CASSLTGLEYEQYF. The CDR3 DNA reads TGTGCCAGCAGCTTGACGGGACTAGAGTACGAGCAGTACTTC.

V and J are TRBV7-2 and TRBJ1-1; D unclear. Germline V gene data show CDR1 as SGHTA and CDR2 as FQGNSA. Between the trimmed V and J ends, which lost 2 bases and 2 bases, there was a span of 12 bases. This CDR3 region has 15 residues. The CDR3 DNA sequence: TGTGCCAGCAGCTTAACGCGAGACACCAACACTGAAGCTTTCTTT. This encodes CASSLTRDTNTEAFF.

This chain connects TRBV7-9 to TRBJ1-2; D gene ambiguous. Germline V gene lookup returns CDR1 SEHNR and CDR2 FQNEAQ (reference sequence). The CDR3 totals 15 residues. V shed 4 bases and J shed 4 bases, with 16 bases lying between them. The CDR3 nucleotides read TGTGCCAGCAGCTCACCCGTGGGGTATGGCTATGGCTACACCTTC. Protein sequence: CASSSPVGYGYGYTF.

This chain uses TRBV4-3 with TRBJ2-1; the D gene is possibly TRBD1 (6 bases). The CDR3 is 15 residues long. Germline CDR1 LGHNA, CDR2 YSLEER. The V end was cut by 5 bases, the J end by 4 bases, with 15 bases between. CDR3 DNA sequence: TGCGCCAGCAGCACCAGACAGGCCGATTACAATGAGCAGTTCTTC. It is translated as CASSTRQADYNEQFF.

The V gene is TRBV6-5, the J gene TRBJ2-1, with D maybe TRBD2 (6 bases). Germline V CDR1 and CDR2: MNHEY, SVGAGI. With 5 bases removed from V and 0 bases from J, the gap between germline ends came to 11 bases. The length of the CDR3 is 15 residues. This CDR3 is CASSLDGSSYNEQFF. The DNA for the CDR3 is TGTGCCAGCAGTCTTGACGGGAGCTCCTACAATGAGCAGTTCTTC.

This clone was seen only once. The CDR3 nucleotides are TGCGCCAGCAGCTTAGCGCTAGCGGGAGACGGGGAGACCCAGTACTTC. It yields the protein CASSLALAGDGETQYF. The J gene is TRBJ2-5, the V gene TRBV5-1, with TRBD2 matching 10 bases. This CDR3 has 16 amino acids. CDR1 is SGHRS, CDR2 YFSETQ, per germline. The trim removed 2 bases at V and 5 bases at J, leaving 9 bases unmatched.

The V call is TRBV6-1, the J call TRBJ2-5; D is unclear. The V end was cut by 3 bases, the J end by 5 bases, with 10 bases between. CDR3 length equals 13 residues. Per the germline V gene, CDR1 is MNHNS and CDR2 is SASEGT. The CDR3 sequence: CASSEGLGETQYF. DNA for the CDR3: TGTGCCAGCAGTGAGGGATTAGGGGAGACCCAGTACTTC.

The rearrangement uses TRBV19 and TRBJ2-7; TRBD1 agrees at 7 bases. The CDR3 spans 16 residues. The V gene's germline CDR1 is LNHDA and CDR2 SQIVND (reference sequence). The V gene end was trimmed by 3 bases and the J gene end by 5 bases; junction bases not matched to a gene: 13. The CDR3 loop reads CASSMGKGASSDEQYF. The DNA of the CDR3 is TGTGCCAGTAGTATGGGTAAGGGGGCTAGTAGTGACGAGCAGTACTTC.

This chain links TRBV6-1 with TRBJ2-7; D gene ambiguous. Trimming took off 7 bases at V and 5 bases at J, with 15 bases between the two ends. CDR3 length: 13 amino acids. Per germline, CDR1 MNHNS and CDR2 SASEGT. In nucleotides, the CDR3 is TGTGCCAGCACCGAACGCGGCGGTCACGAGCAGTACTTC. Translating gives CASTERGGHEQYF.